The clone carrying this T cell receptor beta chain was counted a few times. Its antigen is unknown. The CDR3 has 14 amino acids. Germline assignment: CDR1 SGHDN and CDR2 FVKESK. After removal of 3 bases from V and 4 bases from J, the junction contained 5 bases not matched to a gene. The data derive from a study of cytotoxic CD8 clonotypes in ibrutinib-treated CLL. Study results and limitations: Public clonotypes (which were uncommon) either contracted or remained stable on treatment. Sampling times (in sustained-remission versus progressing patients) were not the same.

Clones were sequenced by immunoSEQ multiplex PCR, and TCRdb holds only the in-frame ones, with some missing. Of about 150,000 clones in the sample, around 80% were seen once. This TCR derives from a human donor with chronic lymphocytic leukemia. The rearrangement joins TRBV14 to TRBJ2-7, with 8 bases identical to TRBD2. The sample consisted of PBMCs, taken after 12 months of ibrutinib treatment. The CDR3 DNA reads TGTGCCAGCAGCCAGGGACTAGTACTGTACGAGCAGTACTTC. It codes for CASSQGLVLYEQYF.